This T cell receptor beta chain is drawn from a study of cytomegalovirus exposure and HLA in healthy donors. Study-wide background: The same platform was used for the 120 validation repertoires and the roughly 700 first-cohort repertoires, a later analysis reported. The study, taken as a whole, reports: Most TCR sequences proved rare, with some public TCRs found in many donors. It was 164 TCR beta chains that were listed as cytomegalovirus-associated. Both high specificity and high sensitivity reportedly marked the classifier's diagnosis of cytomegalovirus status.

Notes on this clone: Its antigen remains unknown.

Some clones are missing from TCRdb's copy, which holds only in-frame ones; the method was immunoSEQ multiplex PCR. The sample has about 38,000 clones; about 93% are singletons. The germline V gene encodes CDR1 MNHNS and CDR2 SASEGT. This CDR3 comprises 13 residues. The V and J ends lost 6 bases and 8 bases respectively, with 14 bases between them. This chain connects TRBV6-1 to TRBJ1-5, with D tentatively TRBD1 (5 bases). The source is a man younger than 35 in good health and CMV-seronegative. Sequencing was done on a sample of PBMCs. CDR3 protein: CASRPTVGEPQHF. Here the CDR3 DNA reads TGTGCCAGCAGGCCCACCGTAGGGGAGCCCCAGCATTTT.